The subject of this entry is one TCR beta chain. In the authors' workflow: For nucleated cells, counts were estimated from reference gene primer amplification. The method was immunoSEQ multiplex PCR; TCRdb's version includes in-frame clones alone and lacks a portion of them. Clone size and V and J calls were adopted from that table, with D and trimming inferred from the DNA. The sample yields around 130,000 clones, 88% seen once. The V and J ends lost 1 base and 0 bases respectively, with 10 bases between them. The CDR3 contains 16 residues. CDR1 is SGDLS and CDR2 is YYNGEE in the germline V gene. The data are from a study of blood T cell repertoires in COVID-19.

This clonotype was obtained from a human donor with COVID-19, enrolled during active disease. The donor label of this sample is uncertain. V is TRBV9 and J is TRBJ2-2; maybe TRBD1 (6 bases). The specimen was peripheral blood. The CDR3 region has the DNA TGTGCCAGCAGCGTATCTCAGGGGCCGAACACCGGGGAGCTGTTTTTT. It translates to CASSVSQGPNTGELFF. Based on the CDR3 plus reference TRBV9 and TRBJ2-2, the full variable domain is DSGVTQTPKHLITATGQRVTLRCSPRSGDLSVYWYQQSLDQGLQFLIQYYNGEERAKGNILERFSAQQFPDLHSELNLSSLELGDSALYFCASSVSQGPNTGELFFGEGSRLTVL.